The clone carrying this T cell receptor (beta chain) came up a few times. What it recognizes is unknown. The CDR3 sequence is 12 residues long. Trimming removed 4 bases at V and 9 bases at J, with 9 bases between. A single record per CDR3 protein comes from TCRdb applying MiXCR to the 5' RACE reads. In the table there are under 550,000 distinct CDR3 sequences, around a fifth of which are singletons. This record comes from a study of T cells after yellow fever vaccination. Notes on the study in general: Most primary-vaccination clones reappeared after the booster (about 97% CD4, approximately 88% CD8).

The sample was PBMCs, taken more than 20 days after the first yellow fever vaccination. The chain joins TRBV12-3 or TRBV12-4 to TRBJ2-2; no definite D call. The sequence derives from a man younger than 35 who received the YFV17D yellow fever vaccine. CDR3 protein: CASSSSPRELFF. CDR3 nucleotide sequence: TGTGCCAGCAGTTCCTCCCCCCGGGAGCTGTTTTTT.